This TCR beta chain was observed in a study of T cell responses to AZD1222 COVID-19 vaccine. The wider study: Pooling of second doses given at about 4 or about 12 weeks was done. Regarding the study as a whole: The repertoires were collected only after the peak T cell response. The study found vaccine-associated CD4 TCRs spanning spike, dominant at 160-218 and 743-854.

V dropped 10 bases and J dropped 0 bases, with 8 bases sitting between them. The germline CDR1 and CDR2 sequences are ENHRY and SYGVKD. The CDR3 is made up of 12 amino acids. Clones were read by immunoSEQ multiplex PCR, and TCRdb kept only the in-frame ones, dropping some. Of roughly 110,000 clones in the sample, about 90% are singletons; the top ten hold around 20%. About this clone: The antigen remains unidentified.

The chain couples TRBV10-3 to TRBJ2-3; D gene ambiguous. Sequencing used peripheral blood, obtained on day 0 of AZD1222 vaccination. This sequence originates from an adult in good health. CDR3 nucleotides: TGTGCCAGCGTTAGTAGCACAGATACGCAGTATTTT. Protein product: CASVSSTDTQYF.